This TCR beta chain is drawn from a study of T cells expressing NK-cell markers. Study-level information: Underlying the TCR beta repertoires were sorted CD3+CD56+NKG2C+, CD3+CD56+NKG2C- and CD3+CD56-NKG2C+ T cells. Overall study findings and caveats: Unclear, still, was the HCMV specificity of the expanded NKG2C+ T cell clones. Leadership of the CD3+CD56-NKG2C+ fraction also belonged to these clonotypes in several donors.

Comment on this clonotype: Its antigen is currently unknown.

TCRdb reprocessed the 5' RACE reads, with one entry per CDR3 protein and no DNA. The sample includes 400,000 to 500,000 distinct CDR3 sequences. Germline V gene data show CDR1 as MNHNS and CDR2 as SASEGT. The CDR3 consists of 16 residues. Specimen: blood T cells: a sorted CD56 or NKG2C T cell subset, CD4+ or CD8+ T cells, or bulk PBMC T cells (not recorded which). The source of this sequence is a woman aged 18 to 75 in good health. The rearrangement uses TRBV6-1 and TRBJ2-1; checking the TCRdb D call of TRBD1 is not possible without DNA. The CDR3 region is CASSLYSRDSKNEQFF.